One sample yielded the 16 T cell receptor beta chains listed below, sequenced in a study of blood T cell repertoires in COVID-19. Sequencing was performed with immunoSEQ multiplex PCR; in TCRdb, only in-frame clones are kept and a portion is missing. The sample includes about 250,000 clones, 82% of them seen just once. Sequencing was carried out using peripheral blood. The receptors were gathered from a woman in her 70s with acute or convalescent COVID-19.

CDR3 sequence reads: CASSYSKTGTGYGYTF. CDR3 DNA sequence: TGTGCCAGCAGTTACTCCAAAACCGGGACAGGGTATGGCTACACCTTC. The chain joins TRBV6-5 to TRBJ1-2; TRBD1 matches 9 bases. The CDR3 sequence is 16 residues long. V lost 0 bases to trimming and J lost 5 bases; unmatched junction nucleotides: 7. From germline, CDR1 is MNHEY and CDR2 SVGAGI.

The chain combines TRBV28 with TRBJ2-5; 12 nucleotides line up with TRBD2. Germline V gene sequence: CDR1 MDHEN, CDR2 SYDVKM. This CDR3 has 15 residues. Trimming at V came to 2 bases and at J to 2 bases, leaving 0 bases not matched to a gene. CDR3 nucleotides: TGTGCCAGCAGTTTACTAGCGGGGGGGCAAGAGACCCAGTACTTC. Its protein is CASSLLAGGQETQYF. The whole variable domain, filled in from reference TRBV28 and TRBJ2-5, reads DVKVTQSSRYLVKRTGEKVFLECVQDMDHENMFWYRQDPGLGLRLIYFSYDVKMKEKGDIPEGYSVSREKKERFSLILESASTNQTSMYLCASSLLAGGQETQYFGPGTRLLVL.

The chain has TRBV6-2 or TRBV6-3 and TRBJ1-1; TRBD1 is a possible D gene (5 bases). CDR1 is MNHEY and CDR2 is SVGEGT in the germline V gene. V lost 3 bases, J lost 5 bases, and 10 bases lay in between. CDR3 length equals 13 residues. CDR3 protein: CASSYPGLTEAFF. CDR3 DNA sequence: TGTGCCAGCAGTTATCCAGGGCTAACTGAAGCTTTCTTT.

This rearrangement joins TRBV10-2 to TRBJ1-5; tentatively, D is TRBD1 (5 bases). Germline V CDR1 and CDR2: WSHSY, SAAADI. With 0 bases removed from V and 7 bases from J, the gap between germline ends came to 13 bases. This CDR3 region has 15 residues. As DNA, the CDR3 is TGCGCCAGCAGTGAGTCCGGGGGTCGGGGCCAGCCCCAGCATTTT. Translating it yields CASSESGGRGQPQHF.

This clone was seen ten or more times. V usage is TRBV5-1 and J usage is TRBJ1-4, with D maybe TRBD1 (6 bases). Trimming removed 1 base at V and 4 bases at J, with 8 bases between. The CDR3 totals 14 residues. Germline V gene lookup returns CDR1 SGHRS and CDR2 YFSETQ. In DNA form, the CDR3 reads TGCGCCAGCAGCTTGACAGGGAATAATGAAAAACTGTTTTTT. This codes for CASSLTGNNEKLFF.

The chain uses TRBV7-6 and TRBJ2-3, with 7 bases fitting TRBD2. This CDR3 spans 16 amino acids. The V gene end was trimmed by 5 bases and the J gene end by 2 bases; junction bases not matched to a gene: 10. Germline CDR1 and CDR2: SGHVS and FNYEAQ. CDR3 coding DNA: TGTGCCAGCAGCCGTGGCGCTAGCGGATTCACAGATACGCAGTATTTT. As protein: CASSRGASGFTDTQYF.

The chain carries TRBV5-1 and TRBJ2-5, with D possibly being TRBD2 (6 bases). The CDR3 loop spans 14 amino acids. Germline V gene data show CDR1 as SGHRS and CDR2 as YFSETQ. The V end was cut by 0 bases, the J end by 2 bases, with 8 bases between. The CDR3 protein is CASSLVGLQETQYF. The CDR3 nucleotides read TGCGCCAGCAGCTTGGTGGGACTGCAAGAGACCCAGTACTTC.

The chain employs TRBV5-1 and TRBJ2-5; D is perhaps TRBD2 (6 bases). Germline CDR1 reads SGHRS; CDR2 reads YFSETQ. The CDR3 sequence is 16 residues long. V was pared by 4 bases and J by 2 bases, with 18 bases between. CDR3 DNA sequence: TGCGCCAGCAGCGTTGCTCCTGGAGGGGCTCAAGAGACCCAGTACTTC. It specifies CASSVAPGGAQETQYF.

The chain couples TRBV19 to TRBJ2-2; TRBD1 aligns across 8 bases. V trimming: 4 bases; J trimming: 0 bases; junction bases outside the gene matches: 4. The CDR3 covers 16 residues. CDR1 LNHDA and CDR2 SQIVND come from the germline V gene (reference sequence). The CDR3 loop reads CASSNPGQANTGELFF. In DNA form, the CDR3 reads TGTGCCAGTAGTAATCCGGGACAGGCGAACACCGGGGAGCTGTTTTTT.

The V gene is TRBV5-1, the J gene TRBJ1-1, with D maybe TRBD1 (5 bases). This CDR3 has 13 residues. V dropped 0 bases and J dropped 4 bases, with 7 bases sitting between them. Germline CDR1 reads SGHRS; CDR2 reads YFSETQ. CDR3 region: CASSLAGFTEAFF. CDR3 coding DNA: TGCGCCAGCAGCTTGGCAGGGTTCACTGAAGCTTTCTTT.

The chain joins TRBV4-3 to TRBJ2-4; D may be TRBD2 (7 bases). The CDR3 length is 15 residues. V was trimmed by 1 base and J by 6 bases, leaving 13 bases between them. Germline loops: CDR1 LGHNA, CDR2 YSLEER. The DNA of the CDR3 is TGCGCCAGCAGCCAAGGTGCGGGGGCGGGAAACATTCAGTACTTC. This translates into CASSQGAGAGNIQYF.

This rearrangement joins TRBV5-8 to TRBJ2-7; 10 bases align to TRBD1. The length of the CDR3 is 16 residues. Germline V gene data show CDR1 as SGHTS and CDR2 as YDEGEE. The V gene end was trimmed by 2 bases and the J gene end by 1 base; junction bases not matched to a gene: 6. The CDR3 loop reads CASSLVGQGNSYEQYF. CDR3 coding DNA: TGTGCCAGCAGCTTAGTGGGACAGGGGAATTCCTACGAGCAGTACTTC.

The J gene is TRBJ1-2, the V gene TRBV7-9; TRBD1 matches 9 bases. The CDR3 is 14 amino acids. In germline, CDR1 is SEHNR, CDR2 FQNEAQ (reference sequence). V lost 6 bases, J lost 6 bases, and 8 bases stayed unmatched. CDR3 region: CASSRTGTGNGYTF. The CDR3, as DNA: TGTGCCAGCAGTCGAACCGGGACAGGGAATGGCTACACCTTC.

The chain has TRBV30 and TRBJ1-3, with a possible D match to TRBD1 (6 bases). Germline CDR1 GTSNPN, CDR2 SVGIG (reference sequence). The CDR3 length is 17 residues. Trimming stripped 4 bases from V and 0 bases from J, with 19 bases between. CDR3 sequence: CAWTPSWTVSSGNTIYF. The CDR3 DNA sequence: TGTGCCTGGACTCCCTCCTGGACAGTAAGCTCTGGAAACACCATATATTTT.

The chain carries TRBV5-1 and TRBJ1-2; TRBD1 aligns across 9 bases. Germline trimming cut 0 bases from V and 1 base from J; bases unmatched to any gene: 7. CDR3 length equals 17 residues. Germline CDR1 and CDR2: SGHRS and YFSETQ. Here the CDR3 DNA reads TGCGCCAGCAGCTTGGCCCCCGGGACAGGGTTTAACTATGGCTACACCTTC. It translates to CASSLAPGTGFNYGYTF.

The chain employs TRBV28 and TRBJ2-5, with 8 nucleotides matching TRBD2. V was clipped by 4 bases and J by 4 bases; unmatched bases: 8. CDR1 and CDR2 (germline): MDHEN, SYDVKM. CDR3 length: 15 residues. This chain's CDR3 is CASSSHSGETETQYF. The CDR3 DNA reads TGTGCCAGCAGTTCACATAGCGGGGAGACAGAGACCCAGTACTTC.